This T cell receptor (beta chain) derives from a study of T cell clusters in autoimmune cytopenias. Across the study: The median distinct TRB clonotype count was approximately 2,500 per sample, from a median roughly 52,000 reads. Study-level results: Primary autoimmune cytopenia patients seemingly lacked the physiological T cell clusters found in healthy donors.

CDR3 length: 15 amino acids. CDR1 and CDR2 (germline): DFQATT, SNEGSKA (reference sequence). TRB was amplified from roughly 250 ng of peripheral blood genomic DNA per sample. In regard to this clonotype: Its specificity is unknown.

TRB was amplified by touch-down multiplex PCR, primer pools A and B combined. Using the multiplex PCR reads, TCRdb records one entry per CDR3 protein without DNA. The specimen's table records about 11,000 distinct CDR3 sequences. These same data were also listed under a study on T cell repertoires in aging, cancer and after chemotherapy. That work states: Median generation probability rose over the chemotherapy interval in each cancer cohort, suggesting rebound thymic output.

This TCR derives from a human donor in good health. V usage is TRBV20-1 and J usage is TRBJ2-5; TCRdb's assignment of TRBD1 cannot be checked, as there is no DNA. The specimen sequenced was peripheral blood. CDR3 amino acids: CSAPRPGTGQETQYF.